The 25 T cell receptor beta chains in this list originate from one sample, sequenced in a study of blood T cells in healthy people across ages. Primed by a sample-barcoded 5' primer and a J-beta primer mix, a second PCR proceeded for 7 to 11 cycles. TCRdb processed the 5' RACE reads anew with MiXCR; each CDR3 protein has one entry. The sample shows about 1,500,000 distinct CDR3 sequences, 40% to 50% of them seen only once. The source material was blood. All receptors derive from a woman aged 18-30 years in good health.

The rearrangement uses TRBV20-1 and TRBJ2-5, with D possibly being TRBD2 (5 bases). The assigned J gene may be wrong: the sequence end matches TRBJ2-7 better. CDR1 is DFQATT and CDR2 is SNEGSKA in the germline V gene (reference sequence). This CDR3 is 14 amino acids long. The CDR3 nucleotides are TGCAGTGCTAGCCCTTGGGAGCAGGACCACGAGCAGTACTTC. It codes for CSASPWEQDHEQYF.

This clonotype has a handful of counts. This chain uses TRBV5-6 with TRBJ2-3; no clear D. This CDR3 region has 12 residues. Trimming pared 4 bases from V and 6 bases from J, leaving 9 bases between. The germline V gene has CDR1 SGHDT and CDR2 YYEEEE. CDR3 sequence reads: CASSVLWDTQYF. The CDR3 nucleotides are TGTGCCAGCAGCGTATTGTGGGATACGCAGTATTTT.

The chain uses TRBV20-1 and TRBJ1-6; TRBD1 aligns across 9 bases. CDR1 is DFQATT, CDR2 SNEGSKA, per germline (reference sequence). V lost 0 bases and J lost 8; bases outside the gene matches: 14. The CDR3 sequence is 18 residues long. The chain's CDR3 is CSAREYGTGSFGDSPLHF. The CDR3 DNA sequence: TGCAGTGCTAGAGAGTACGGGACAGGGTCCTTCGGTGATTCACCCCTCCACTTT.

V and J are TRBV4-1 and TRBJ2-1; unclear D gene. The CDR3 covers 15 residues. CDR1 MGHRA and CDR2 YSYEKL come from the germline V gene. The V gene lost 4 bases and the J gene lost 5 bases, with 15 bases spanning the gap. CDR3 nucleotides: TGCGCCAGCAGCCCCGTTCACCGGGCCGACAATGAGCAGTTCTTC. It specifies CASSPVHRADNEQFF.

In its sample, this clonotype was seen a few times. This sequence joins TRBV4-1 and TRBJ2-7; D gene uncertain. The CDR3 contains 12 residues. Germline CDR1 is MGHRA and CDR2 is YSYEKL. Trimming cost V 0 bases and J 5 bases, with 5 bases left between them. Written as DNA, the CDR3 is TGCGCCAGCAGCCAAGATTGGAACGAGCAGTACTTC. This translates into CASSQDWNEQYF.

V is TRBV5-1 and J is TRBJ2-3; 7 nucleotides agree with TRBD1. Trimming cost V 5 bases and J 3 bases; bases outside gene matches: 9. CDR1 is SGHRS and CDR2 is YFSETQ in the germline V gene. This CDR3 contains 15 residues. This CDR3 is CASRRDRERTDTQYF. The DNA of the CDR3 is TGCGCCAGCAGACGTGACAGGGAGAGGACAGATACGCAGTATTTT.

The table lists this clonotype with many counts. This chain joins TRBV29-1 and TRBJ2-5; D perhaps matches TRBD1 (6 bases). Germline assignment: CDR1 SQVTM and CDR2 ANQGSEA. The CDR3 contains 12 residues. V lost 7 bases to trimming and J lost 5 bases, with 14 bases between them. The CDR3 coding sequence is TGCAGCGGTAGAACAGGGTTTGAGACCCAGTACTTC. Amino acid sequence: CSGRTGFETQYF.

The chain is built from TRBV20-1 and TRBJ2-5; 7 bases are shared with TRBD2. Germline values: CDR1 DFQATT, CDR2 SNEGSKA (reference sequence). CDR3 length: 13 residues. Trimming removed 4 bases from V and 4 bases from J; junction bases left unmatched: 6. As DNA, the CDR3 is TGCAGTGCTACCGAGCGGGGAGGAGAGACCCAGTACTTC. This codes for CSATERGGETQYF.

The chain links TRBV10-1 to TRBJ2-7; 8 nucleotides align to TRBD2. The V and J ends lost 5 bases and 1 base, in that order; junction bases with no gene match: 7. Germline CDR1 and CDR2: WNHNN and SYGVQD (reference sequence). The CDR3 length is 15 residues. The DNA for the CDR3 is TGCGCCAGCAGTTCGGGAGGGGCTCAATCCTACGAGCAGTACTTC. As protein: CASSSGGAQSYEQYF.

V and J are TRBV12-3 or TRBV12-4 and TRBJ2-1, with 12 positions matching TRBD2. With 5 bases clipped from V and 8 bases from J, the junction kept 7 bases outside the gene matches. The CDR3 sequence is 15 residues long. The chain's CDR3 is CASSPGLAGTYEQFF. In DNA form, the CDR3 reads TGTGCCAGCAGTCCAGGACTAGCGGGGACGTATGAGCAGTTCTTC.

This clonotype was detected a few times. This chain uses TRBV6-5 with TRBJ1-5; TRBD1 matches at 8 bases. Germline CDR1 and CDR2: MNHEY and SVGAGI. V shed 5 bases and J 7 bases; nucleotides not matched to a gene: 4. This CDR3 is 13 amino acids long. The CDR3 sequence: CASSAGGRQPQHF. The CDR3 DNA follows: TGTGCCAGCAGTGCAGGGGGCCGACAGCCCCAGCATTTT.

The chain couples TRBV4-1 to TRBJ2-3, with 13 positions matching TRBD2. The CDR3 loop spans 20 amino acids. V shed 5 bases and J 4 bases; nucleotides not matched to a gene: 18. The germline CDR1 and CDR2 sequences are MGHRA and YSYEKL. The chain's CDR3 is CASSSPGTSGAIALSDTQYF. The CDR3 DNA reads TGCGCCAGCAGCTCACCCGGGACTAGCGGGGCCATCGCACTCTCAGATACGCAGTATTTT.

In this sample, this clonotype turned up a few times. The CDR3 reads CASSLPLGDEQFF. The CDR3 bases are TGTGCCAGCAGCCTACCCCTCGGGGATGAGCAGTTCTTC. The genes are TRBV3-1 and TRBJ2-1; D might be TRBD2 (5 bases). The CDR3 consists of 13 residues. The V end lost 4 bases, the J end lost 8 bases, and 12 bases lay between the germline ends. Per the germline V gene, CDR1 is LGHDT and CDR2 is YNNKEL (reference sequence).

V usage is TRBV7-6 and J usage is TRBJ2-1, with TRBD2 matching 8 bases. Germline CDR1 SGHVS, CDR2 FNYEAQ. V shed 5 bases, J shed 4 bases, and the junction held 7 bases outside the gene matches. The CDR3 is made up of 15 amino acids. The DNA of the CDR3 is TGTGCCAGCAGCGCGATGACTAGCGCATACAATGAGCAGTTCTTC. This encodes CASSAMTSAYNEQFF.

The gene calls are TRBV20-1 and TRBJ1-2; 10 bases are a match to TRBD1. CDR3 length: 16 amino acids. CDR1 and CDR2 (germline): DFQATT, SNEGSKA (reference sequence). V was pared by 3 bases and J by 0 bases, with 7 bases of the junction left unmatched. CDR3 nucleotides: TGCAGTGCTAGGGGGACAGGGGCTCAAGCTAACTATGGCTACACCTTC. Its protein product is CSARGTGAQANYGYTF.

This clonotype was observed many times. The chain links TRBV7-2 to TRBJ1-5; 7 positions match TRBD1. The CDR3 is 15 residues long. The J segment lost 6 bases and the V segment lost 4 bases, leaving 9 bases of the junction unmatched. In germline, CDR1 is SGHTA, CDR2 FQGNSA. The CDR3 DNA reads TGTGCCAGCAGCTGGAAGACAGGGTCTGTTCAGCCCCAGCATTTT. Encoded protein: CASSWKTGSVQPQHF. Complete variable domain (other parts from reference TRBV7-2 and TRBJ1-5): GAGVSQSPSNKVTEKGKDVELRCDPISGHTALYWYRQSLGQGLEFLIYFQGNSAPDKSGLPSDRFSAERTGGSVSTLTIQRTQQEDSAVYLCASSWKTGSVQPQHFGDGTRLSIL.

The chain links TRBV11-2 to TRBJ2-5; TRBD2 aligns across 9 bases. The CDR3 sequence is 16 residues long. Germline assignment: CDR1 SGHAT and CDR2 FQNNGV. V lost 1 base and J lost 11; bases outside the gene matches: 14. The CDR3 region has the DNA TGTGCCAGCAGCTTAGTTGGGCTAGCGGGATCAAGGGAGCAGTACTTC. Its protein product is CASSLVGLAGSREQYF.

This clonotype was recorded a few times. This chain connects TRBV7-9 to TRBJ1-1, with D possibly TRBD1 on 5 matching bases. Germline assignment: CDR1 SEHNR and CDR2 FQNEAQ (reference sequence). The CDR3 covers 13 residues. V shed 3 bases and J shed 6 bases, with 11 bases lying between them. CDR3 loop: CASSLEGFSEAFF. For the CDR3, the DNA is TGTGCCAGCAGCTTGGAGGGGTTCTCTGAAGCTTTCTTT.

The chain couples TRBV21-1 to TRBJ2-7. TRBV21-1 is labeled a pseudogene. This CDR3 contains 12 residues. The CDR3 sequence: CASSKFYSNRYF. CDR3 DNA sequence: TGTGCCAGCAGCAAGTTCTACAGCAACCGGTACTTC.

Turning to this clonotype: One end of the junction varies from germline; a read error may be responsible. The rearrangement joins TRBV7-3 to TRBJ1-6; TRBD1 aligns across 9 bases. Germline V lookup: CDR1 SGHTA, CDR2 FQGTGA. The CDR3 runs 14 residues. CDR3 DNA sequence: TGTGCCAGCAGCAAGGACAGGGGTAATTCACCCCCCCACTTT. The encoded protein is CASSKDRGNSPPHF. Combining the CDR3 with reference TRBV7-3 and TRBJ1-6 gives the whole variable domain GAGVSQTPSNKVTEKGKYVELRCDPISGHTALYWYRQSLGQGPEFLIYFQGTGAADDSGLPNDRFFAVRPEGSVSTLKIQRTERGDSAVYLCASSKDRGNSPPHFGNGTRLTVT.

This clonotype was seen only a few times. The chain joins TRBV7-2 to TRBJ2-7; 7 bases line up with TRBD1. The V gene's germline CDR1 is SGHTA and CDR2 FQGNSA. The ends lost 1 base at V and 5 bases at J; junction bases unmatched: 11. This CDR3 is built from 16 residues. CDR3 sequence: CASSLEGRGFPHEQYF. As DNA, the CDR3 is TGTGCCAGCAGCTTAGAGGGCAGGGGGTTTCCCCACGAGCAGTACTTC.

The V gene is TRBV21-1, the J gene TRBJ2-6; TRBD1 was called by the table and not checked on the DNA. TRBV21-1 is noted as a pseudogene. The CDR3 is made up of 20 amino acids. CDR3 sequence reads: CASNLQKTGNLSSGANVLTF. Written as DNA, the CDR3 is TGTGCCAGCAACCTACAAAAGACAGGAAACCTGAGCTCTGGGGCCAACGTCCTGACTTTC.

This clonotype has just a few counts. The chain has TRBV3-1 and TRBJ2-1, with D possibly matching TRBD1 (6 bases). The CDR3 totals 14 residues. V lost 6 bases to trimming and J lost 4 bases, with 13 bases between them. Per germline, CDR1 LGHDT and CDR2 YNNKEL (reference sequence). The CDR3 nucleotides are TGTGCCAGCAGACTGCAGGGGCCTTACAATGAGCAGTTCTTC. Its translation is CASRLQGPYNEQFF.

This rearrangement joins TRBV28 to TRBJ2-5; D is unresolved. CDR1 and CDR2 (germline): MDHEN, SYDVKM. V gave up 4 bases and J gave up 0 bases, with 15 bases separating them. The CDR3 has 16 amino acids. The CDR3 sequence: CASSSPMDGYQETQYF. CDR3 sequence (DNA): TGTGCCAGCAGTTCCCCGATGGACGGGTACCAAGAGACCCAGTACTTC.

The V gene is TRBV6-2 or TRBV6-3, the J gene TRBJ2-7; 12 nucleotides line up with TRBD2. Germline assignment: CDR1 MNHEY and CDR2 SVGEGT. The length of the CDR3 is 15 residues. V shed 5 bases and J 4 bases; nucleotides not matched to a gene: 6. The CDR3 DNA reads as TGTGCCAGCAGTACCCAGACTAGCGGGGGATACGAGCAGTACTTC. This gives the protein CASSTQTSGGYEQYF.